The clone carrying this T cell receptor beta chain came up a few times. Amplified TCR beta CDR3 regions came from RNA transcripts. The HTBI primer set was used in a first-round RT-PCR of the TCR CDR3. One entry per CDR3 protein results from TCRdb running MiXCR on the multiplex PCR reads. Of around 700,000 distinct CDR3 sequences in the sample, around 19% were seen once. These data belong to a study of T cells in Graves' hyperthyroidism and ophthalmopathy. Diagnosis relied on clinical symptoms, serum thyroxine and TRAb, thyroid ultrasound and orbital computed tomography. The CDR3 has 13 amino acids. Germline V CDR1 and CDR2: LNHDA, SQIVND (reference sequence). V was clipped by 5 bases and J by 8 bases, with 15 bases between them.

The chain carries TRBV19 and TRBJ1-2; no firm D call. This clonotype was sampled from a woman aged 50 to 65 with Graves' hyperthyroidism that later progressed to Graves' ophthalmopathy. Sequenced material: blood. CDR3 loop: CASSGVPAWGYTF. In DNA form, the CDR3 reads TGTGCCAGTAGTGGGGTCCCGGCCTGGGGCTACACCTTC.